What follows are 2 T cell receptor beta chains derived from one specimen sequenced in a study of blood T cell repertoires in COVID-19. TCRdb keeps only in-frame clones here, not all; method: immunoSEQ multiplex PCR. The sample holds about 140,000 clones; about 80% are singletons and the top ten take over 35%. Sequenced input: peripheral blood. The receptors originated from a human donor in a cohort sampled during active COVID-19.

About this clone: The junction departs from the called germline gene at one end, perhaps through a read error. The rearrangement joins TRBV19 to TRBJ1-2, with D possibly matching TRBD1 (6 bases). The CDR3 is 13 amino acids. The germline gives CDR1 LNHDA, CDR2 SQIVND (reference sequence). CDR3 region: CASSRTIDEQGFF. As DNA, the CDR3 is TGTGCCAGTAGTAGAACAATCGACGAACAGGGCTTCTTC.

In this sample, this clone turned up once. The chain joins TRBV19 to TRBJ1-1, with 7 bases identical to TRBD1. With 5 bases clipped from V and 4 bases from J, the junction kept 7 bases outside the gene matches. Germline assignment: CDR1 LNHDA and CDR2 SQIVND (reference sequence). There are 14 residues in the CDR3. Written as DNA, the CDR3 is TGTGCCAGTAGTCTAGGCAGGGGGACCACTGAAGCTTTCTTT. This encodes CASSLGRGTTEAFF. Drawing the rest from reference TRBV19 and TRBJ1-1, the complete variable domain is DGGITQSPKYLFRKEGQNVTLSCEQNLNHDAMYWYRQDPGQGLRLIYYSQIVNDFQKGDIAEGYSVSREKKESFPLTVTSAQKNPTAFYLCASSLGRGTTEAFFGQGTRLTVV.